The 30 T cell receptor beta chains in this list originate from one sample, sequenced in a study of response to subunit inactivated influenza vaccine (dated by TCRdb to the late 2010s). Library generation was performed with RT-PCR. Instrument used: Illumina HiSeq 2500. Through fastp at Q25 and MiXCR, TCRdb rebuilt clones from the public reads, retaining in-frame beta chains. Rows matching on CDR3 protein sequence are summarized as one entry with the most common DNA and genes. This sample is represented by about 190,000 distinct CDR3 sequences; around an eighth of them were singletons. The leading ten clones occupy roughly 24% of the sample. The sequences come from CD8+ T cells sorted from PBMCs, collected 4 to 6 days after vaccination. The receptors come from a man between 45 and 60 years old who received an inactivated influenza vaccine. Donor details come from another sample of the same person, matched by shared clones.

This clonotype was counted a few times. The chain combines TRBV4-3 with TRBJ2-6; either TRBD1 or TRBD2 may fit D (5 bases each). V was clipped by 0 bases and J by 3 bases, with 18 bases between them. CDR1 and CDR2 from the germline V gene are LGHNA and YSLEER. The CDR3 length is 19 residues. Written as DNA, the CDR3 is TGCGCCAGCAGCCAAGAAAGTCACAGGTTTGAGGGTGGGGCCAACGTCCTGACTTTC. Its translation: CASSQESHRFEGGANVLTF.

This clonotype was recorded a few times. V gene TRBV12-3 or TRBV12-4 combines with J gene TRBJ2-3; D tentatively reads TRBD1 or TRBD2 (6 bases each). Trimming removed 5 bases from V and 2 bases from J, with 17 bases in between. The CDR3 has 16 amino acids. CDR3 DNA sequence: TGTGCCAGCAGTGGAGGGGGAGGTTTGATCACAGATACGCAGTATTTT. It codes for CASSGGGGLITDTQYF.

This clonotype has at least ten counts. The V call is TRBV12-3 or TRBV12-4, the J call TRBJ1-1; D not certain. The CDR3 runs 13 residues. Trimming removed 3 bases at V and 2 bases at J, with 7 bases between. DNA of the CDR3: TGTGCCAGCAGTTTGGTACTCAACACTGAAGCTTTCTTT. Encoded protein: CASSLVLNTEAFF.

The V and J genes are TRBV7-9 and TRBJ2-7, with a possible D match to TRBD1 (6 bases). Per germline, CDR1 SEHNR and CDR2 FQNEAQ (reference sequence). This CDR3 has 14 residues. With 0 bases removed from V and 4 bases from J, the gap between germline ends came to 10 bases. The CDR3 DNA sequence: TGTGCCAGCAGCTTAGCCTCCACAGGGTACGAGCAGTACTTC. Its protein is CASSLASTGYEQYF.

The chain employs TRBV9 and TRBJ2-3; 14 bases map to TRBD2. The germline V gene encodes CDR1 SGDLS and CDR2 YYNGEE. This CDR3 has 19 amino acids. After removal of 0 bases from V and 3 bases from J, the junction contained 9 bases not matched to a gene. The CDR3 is CASSVANRGLAGVTDTQYF. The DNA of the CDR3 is TGTGCCAGCAGCGTAGCCAACCGGGGACTAGCGGGAGTTACAGATACGCAGTATTTT.

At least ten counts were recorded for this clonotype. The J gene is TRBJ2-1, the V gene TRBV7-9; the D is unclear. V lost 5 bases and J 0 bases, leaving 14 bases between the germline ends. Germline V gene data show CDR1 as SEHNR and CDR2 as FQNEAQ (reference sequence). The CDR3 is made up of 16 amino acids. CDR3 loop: CASSPYGPSSYNEQFF. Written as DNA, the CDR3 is TGTGCCAGCAGCCCCTATGGTCCGAGCTCCTACAATGAGCAGTTCTTC.

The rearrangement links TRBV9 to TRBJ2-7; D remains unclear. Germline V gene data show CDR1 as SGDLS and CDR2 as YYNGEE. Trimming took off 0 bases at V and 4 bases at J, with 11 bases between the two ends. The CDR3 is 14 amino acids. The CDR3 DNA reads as TGTGCCAGCAGCGTAGCATATGGACCTTACGAGCAGTACTTC. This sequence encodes CASSVAYGPYEQYF.

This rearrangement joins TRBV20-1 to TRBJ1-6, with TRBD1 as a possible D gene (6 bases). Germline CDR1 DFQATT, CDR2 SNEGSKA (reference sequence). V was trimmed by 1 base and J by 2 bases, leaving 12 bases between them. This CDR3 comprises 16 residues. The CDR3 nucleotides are TGCAGTGCTAGAGCTAAGAACAGGGCCTATAATTCACCCCTCCACTTT. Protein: CSARAKNRAYNSPLHF.

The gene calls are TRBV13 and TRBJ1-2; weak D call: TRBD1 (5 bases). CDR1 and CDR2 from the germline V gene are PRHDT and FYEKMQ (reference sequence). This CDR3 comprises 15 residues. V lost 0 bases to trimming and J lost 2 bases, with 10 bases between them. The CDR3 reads CASSLGQRDNYGYTF. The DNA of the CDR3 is TGTGCCAGCAGCTTAGGCCAAAGGGACAACTATGGCTACACCTTC.

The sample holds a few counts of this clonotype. The CDR3: CASSLITGTESYGYTF. In nucleotides, the CDR3 is TGTGCCAGCAGCCTTATAACCGGGACAGAGAGCTATGGCTACACCTTC. The chain has TRBV7-6 and TRBJ1-2; 7 nucleotides line up with TRBD1. J was trimmed by 4 bases and V by 5 bases; bases with no gene match: 13. This CDR3 has 16 residues. CDR1 is SGHVS and CDR2 is FNYEAQ in the germline V gene.

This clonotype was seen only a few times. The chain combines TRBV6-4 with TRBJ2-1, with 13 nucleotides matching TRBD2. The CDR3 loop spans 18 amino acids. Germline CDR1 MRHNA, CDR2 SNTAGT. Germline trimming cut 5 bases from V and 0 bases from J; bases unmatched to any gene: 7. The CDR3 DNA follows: TGTGCCAGCAGTCGAGGACTAGCGGGAGACACCTCCTACAATGAGCAGTTCTTC. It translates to CASSRGLAGDTSYNEQFF.

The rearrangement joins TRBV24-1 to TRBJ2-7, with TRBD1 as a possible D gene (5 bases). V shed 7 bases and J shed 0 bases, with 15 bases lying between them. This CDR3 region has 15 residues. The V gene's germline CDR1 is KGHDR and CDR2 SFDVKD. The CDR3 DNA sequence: TGTGCCACCAGCCCTCAGGGCGGAAGCTCCTACGAGCAGTACTTC. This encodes CATSPQGGSSYEQYF.

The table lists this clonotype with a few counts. This CDR3 is CASSPSSGEETQYF. The CDR3 DNA is TGTGCCAGCAGCCCTTCATCGGGCGAAGAGACCCAGTACTTC. The chain is built from TRBV7-9 and TRBJ2-5; D not resolved. The CDR3 runs 14 residues. Germline values: CDR1 SEHNR, CDR2 FQNEAQ (reference sequence). The germline V and J ends were trimmed by 5 bases and 3 bases, with 13 bases remaining between them.

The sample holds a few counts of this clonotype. The CDR3 DNA reads as TGTGCCAGCAGCTTGGCCGTGGGACCTCTCAACACCGGGGAGCTGTTTTTT. It translates to CASSLAVGPLNTGELFF. The chain carries TRBV5-6 and TRBJ2-2; D might be TRBD1 or TRBD2, each matching 5 bases. Germline assignment: CDR1 SGHDT and CDR2 YYEEEE. This CDR3 has 17 residues. V was shortened by 0 bases and J by 2 bases, with 14 bases between the two germline ends.

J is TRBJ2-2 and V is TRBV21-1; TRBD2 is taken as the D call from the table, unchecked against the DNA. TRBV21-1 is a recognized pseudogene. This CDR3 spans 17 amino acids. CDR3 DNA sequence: TGTGCCAGCAGCAAAGAGTCGGGGGGGGCTAACACCGGGGAGCTGTTTTTT. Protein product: CASSKESGGANTGELFF.

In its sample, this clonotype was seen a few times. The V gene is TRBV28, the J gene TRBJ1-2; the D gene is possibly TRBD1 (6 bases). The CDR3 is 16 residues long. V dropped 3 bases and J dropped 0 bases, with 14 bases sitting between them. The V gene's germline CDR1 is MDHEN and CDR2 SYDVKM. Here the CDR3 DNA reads TGTGCCAGCAGTTTGTGGTTGGGGGGCCCTAACTATGGCTACACCTTC. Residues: CASSLWLGGPNYGYTF.

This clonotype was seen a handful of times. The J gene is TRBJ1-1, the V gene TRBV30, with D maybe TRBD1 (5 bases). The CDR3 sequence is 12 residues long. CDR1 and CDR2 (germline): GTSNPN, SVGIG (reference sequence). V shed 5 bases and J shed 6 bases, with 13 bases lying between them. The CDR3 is CAWGTQQAEAFF. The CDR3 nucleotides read TGTGCCTGGGGGACCCAACAGGCTGAAGCTTTCTTT.

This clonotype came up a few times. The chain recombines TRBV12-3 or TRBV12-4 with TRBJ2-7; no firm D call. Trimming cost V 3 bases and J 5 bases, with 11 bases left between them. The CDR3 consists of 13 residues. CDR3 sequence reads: CASSFATVHEQYF. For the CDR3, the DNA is TGTGCCAGCAGTTTTGCTACAGTCCACGAGCAGTACTTC.

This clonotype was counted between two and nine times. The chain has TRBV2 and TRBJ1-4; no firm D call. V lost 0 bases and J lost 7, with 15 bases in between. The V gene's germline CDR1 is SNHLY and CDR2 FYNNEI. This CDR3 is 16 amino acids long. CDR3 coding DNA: TGTGCCAGCAGTGAAGCGCTTCGGGTTCGCGGTGAAAAACTGTTTTTT. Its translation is CASSEALRVRGEKLFF.

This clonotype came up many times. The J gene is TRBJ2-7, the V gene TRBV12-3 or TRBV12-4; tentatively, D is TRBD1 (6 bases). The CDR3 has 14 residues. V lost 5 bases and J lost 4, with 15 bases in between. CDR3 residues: CASSPYGTLYEQYF. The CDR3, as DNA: TGTGCCAGCAGTCCCTACGGGACACTTTACGAGCAGTACTTC.

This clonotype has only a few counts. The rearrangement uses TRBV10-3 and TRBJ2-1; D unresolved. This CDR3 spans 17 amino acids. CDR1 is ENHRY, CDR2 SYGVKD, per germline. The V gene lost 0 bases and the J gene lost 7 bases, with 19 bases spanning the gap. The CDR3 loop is CAISESNSASVLNEQFF. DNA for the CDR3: TGTGCCATCAGTGAGTCGAATTCTGCGTCAGTCCTGAATGAGCAGTTCTTC.

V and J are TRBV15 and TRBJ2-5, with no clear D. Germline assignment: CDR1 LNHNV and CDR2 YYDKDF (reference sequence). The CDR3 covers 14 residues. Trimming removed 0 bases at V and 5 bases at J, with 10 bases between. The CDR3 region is CATSRDHRLETQYF. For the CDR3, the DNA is TGTGCCACCAGCAGAGATCATCGGTTGGAGACCCAGTACTTC.

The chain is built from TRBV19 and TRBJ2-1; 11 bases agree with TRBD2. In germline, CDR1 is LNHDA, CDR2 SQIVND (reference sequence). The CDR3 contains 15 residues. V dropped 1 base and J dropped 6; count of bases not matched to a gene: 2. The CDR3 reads CASSIVAGGPNEQFF. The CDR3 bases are TGTGCCAGTAGTATAGTAGCGGGGGGGCCCAATGAGCAGTTCTTC. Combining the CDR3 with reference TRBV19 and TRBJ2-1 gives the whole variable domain DGGITQSPKYLFRKEGQNVTLSCEQNLNHDAMYWYRQDPGQGLRLIYYSQIVNDFQKGDIAEGYSVSREKKESFPLTVTSAQKNPTAFYLCASSIVAGGPNEQFFGPGTRLTVL.

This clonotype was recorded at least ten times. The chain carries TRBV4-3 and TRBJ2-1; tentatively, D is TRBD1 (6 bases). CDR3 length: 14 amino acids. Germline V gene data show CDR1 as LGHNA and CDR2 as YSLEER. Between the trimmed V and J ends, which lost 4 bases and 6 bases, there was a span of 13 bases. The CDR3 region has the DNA TGCGCCAGCAGCCGACAGGTATATGGCAATGAGCAGTTCTTC. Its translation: CASSRQVYGNEQFF.

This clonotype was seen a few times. CDR3 in DNA: TGTGCCAGCAGTTTAAGGGCAGGACCCATCTCCTACGAGCAGTACTTC. Amino acids: CASSLRAGPISYEQYF. The chain uses TRBV28 and TRBJ2-7; D unclear. The V gene's germline CDR1 is MDHEN and CDR2 SYDVKM. CDR3 length: 16 residues. V was trimmed by 2 bases and J by 0 bases, leaving 14 bases between them.

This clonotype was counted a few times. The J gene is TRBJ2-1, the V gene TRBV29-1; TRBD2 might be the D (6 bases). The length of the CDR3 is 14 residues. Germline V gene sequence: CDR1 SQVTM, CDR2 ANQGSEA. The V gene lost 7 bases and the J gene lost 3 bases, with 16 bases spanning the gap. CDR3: CSAEGGPYYNEQFF. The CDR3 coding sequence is TGCAGCGCGGAGGGAGGACCCTACTACAATGAGCAGTTCTTC.

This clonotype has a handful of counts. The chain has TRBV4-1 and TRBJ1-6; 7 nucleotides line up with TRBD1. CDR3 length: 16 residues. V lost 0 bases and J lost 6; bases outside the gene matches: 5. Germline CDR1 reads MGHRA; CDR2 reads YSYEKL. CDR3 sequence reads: CASSQDRGTANSPLHF. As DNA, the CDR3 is TGCGCCAGCAGCCAAGATAGGGGGACAGCTAATTCACCCCTCCACTTT.

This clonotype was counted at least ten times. CDR3: CASSSPRGADTQYF. For the CDR3, the DNA is TGTGCCAGCAGCTCCCCCCGAGGGGCAGATACGCAGTATTTT. The chain uses TRBV7-9 and TRBJ2-3, with D perhaps being TRBD1 or TRBD2 (5 bases each). Deletions cut 4 bases from V and 4 bases from J, with 12 bases between. CDR3 size: 14 residues. CDR1 is SEHNR and CDR2 is FQNEAQ in the germline V gene (reference sequence).

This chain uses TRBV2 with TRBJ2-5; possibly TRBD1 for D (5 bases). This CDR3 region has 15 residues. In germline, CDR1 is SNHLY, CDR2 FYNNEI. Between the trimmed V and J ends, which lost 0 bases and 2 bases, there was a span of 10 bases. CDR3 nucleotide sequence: TGTGCCAGCAGTGAAGCCTTAGACAGACAAGAGACCCAGTACTTC. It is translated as CASSEALDRQETQYF.

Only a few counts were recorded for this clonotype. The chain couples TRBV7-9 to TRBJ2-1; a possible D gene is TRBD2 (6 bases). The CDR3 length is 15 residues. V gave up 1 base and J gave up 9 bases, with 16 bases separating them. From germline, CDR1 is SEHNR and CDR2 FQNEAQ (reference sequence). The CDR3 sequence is CASSLGTRTEGEQFF. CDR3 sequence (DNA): TGTGCCAGCAGCTTAGGAACTAGAACGGAGGGTGAGCAGTTCTTC.